The 6 T cell receptor beta chains listed next were all sequenced from one sample in a study of T cells expressing NK-cell markers (TCRdb year 2020). Library prep was done by 5' RACE. Instrument used: Illumina HiSeq 2000. After the reads were reprocessed by TCRdb, one entry was made per CDR3 protein sequence, with no DNA. The sample's table covers a few hundred thousand distinct CDR3 sequences. The ten largest make up about 3.6% of the sample. Sequences were obtained from blood T cells: a sorted CD56 or NKG2C T cell subset, CD4+ or CD8+ T cells, or bulk PBMC T cells (not recorded which). The receptors derive from a man younger than 30 in good health. Donor details come from another sample of the same person, matched by shared clones.

The V and J genes are TRBV30 and TRBJ2-1; TCRdb's D gene call, TRBD1, goes unchecked for lack of DNA. The CDR3 totals 13 residues. Germline CDR1 is GTSNPN and CDR2 is SVGIG (reference sequence). CDR3 sequence reads: CAWGGRPYNEQFF.

V gene TRBV20-1 combines with J gene TRBJ2-5; the D call of TRBD1 rests on TCRdb alone, since no DNA is present to check it. Germline values: CDR1 DFQATT, CDR2 SNEGSKA (reference sequence). The CDR3 covers 13 residues. The CDR3 spells CSARRGAVETQYF.

The chain links TRBV9 to TRBJ2-1; absent DNA, TCRdb's TRBD1 call cannot be checked. Germline CDR1 is SGDLS and CDR2 is YYNGEE. CDR3 length: 14 residues. The CDR3 sequence: CASSPRAGYNEQFF.

The CDR3: CASSGTADSGNTIYF. The chain is built from TRBV6-1 and TRBJ1-3. The germline gives CDR1 MNHNS, CDR2 SASEGT. The CDR3 extends over 15 amino acids.

The rearrangement links TRBV11-2 to TRBJ2-1; the D gene TCRdb calls, TRBD2, cannot be checked with no DNA. This CDR3 has 17 residues. The germline V gene has CDR1 SGHAT and CDR2 FQNNGV. CDR3 residues: CASSKGGTSGVRAEQFF. Filled out from reference TRBV11-2 and TRBJ2-1, the complete variable domain reads EAGVAQSPRYKIIEKRQSVAFWCNPISGHATLYWYQQILGQGPKLLIQFQNNGVVDDSQLPKDRFSAERLKGVDSTLKIQPAKLEDSAVYLCASSKGGTSGVRAEQFFGPGTRLTVL.

The rearrangement joins TRBV15 to TRBJ1-4. Germline CDR1 is LNHNV and CDR2 is YYDKDF (reference sequence). CDR3 length: 17 amino acids. The CDR3 region is CATSRDGGGATNEKLFF.